Following are 28 T cell receptor beta chains from one sample sequenced in a study of OX40 agonist ivuxolimab in advanced cancers. Sequencing used immunoSEQ multiplex PCR; TCRdb keeps in-frame clones, though not all of them. The table has 20,000 to 25,000 clones, 88% seen once. Here the sequenced sample was CD4+ or CD8+ T cells sorted from blood, taken in a trial of the OX40 agonist ivuxolimab. These receptors all come from an adult with an advanced solid tumor such as melanoma, head and neck, liver or kidney cancer.

The chain uses TRBV28 and TRBJ2-7; weak D call: TRBD1 (6 bases). Per the germline V gene, CDR1 is MDHEN and CDR2 is SYDVKM. The CDR3 totals 12 residues. Trimming removed 7 bases at V and 4 bases at J, with 11 bases between. CDR3 coding DNA: TGTGCCAGCAATCAACAGGGATACGAGCAGTACTTC. Translated: CASNQQGYEQYF. The full variable domain, rest sourced from reference TRBV28 and TRBJ2-7, is DVKVTQSSRYLVKRTGEKVFLECVQDMDHENMFWYRQDPGLGLRLIYFSYDVKMKEKGDIPEGYSVSREKKERFSLILESASTNQTSMYLCASNQQGYEQYFGPGTRLTVT.

This clone was observed a few times. The chain combines TRBV7-8 with TRBJ2-5; D is possibly TRBD1 (5 bases). The CDR3 runs to 15 residues. Per germline, CDR1 SGHVS and CDR2 FQNEAQ. Trimming shortened V by 0 bases and J by 5 bases, and 13 bases separated the two germline ends. CDR3 bases: TGTGCCAGCAGCTTAGCGCTGACAGCGAGGGAGACCCAGTACTTC. This codes for CASSLALTARETQYF.

V and J are TRBV6-6 and TRBJ1-2, with 8 bases lining up with TRBD1. CDR3 length: 16 amino acids. CDR1 is MNHNY and CDR2 is SVGAGI in the germline V gene (reference sequence). The junction had 15 bases not matched to a gene; V was cut back by 5 bases and J by 7 bases. The CDR3 loop reads CASSPLRAGGAGGYTF. The CDR3 DNA is TGTGCCAGCAGTCCCCTCCGCGCAGGGGGCGCGGGTGGCTACACCTTC.

This chain links TRBV9 with TRBJ1-6; D might be TRBD1 (6 bases). Germline-derived CDR1 and CDR2 are SGDLS and YYNGEE. This CDR3 contains 14 residues. V was cut by 2 bases and J by 5 bases, with 8 bases left in between. CDR3 loop: CASSVGADNSPLHF. The CDR3 bases are TGTGCCAGCAGCGTGGGGGCAGATAATTCACCCCTCCACTTT.

The V gene is TRBV6-6, the J gene TRBJ2-7, with D perhaps matching TRBD1 (5 bases). The CDR3 sequence is 14 residues long. The V end was cut by 8 bases, the J end by 3 bases, with 17 bases between. Germline V CDR1 and CDR2: MNHNY, SVGAGI (reference sequence). CDR3 loop: CASSDSPSLYEQYF. The CDR3 DNA reads as TGTGCCAGCTCCGACAGCCCCTCTCTCTACGAGCAGTACTTC.

This clone occurred a few times. The CDR3 DNA follows: TGTGCCAGCAGCTTGGCGTCGGGGGAGCAGTACTTC. It specifies CASSLASGEQYF. The gene calls are TRBV5-6 and TRBJ2-7; tentative D call: TRBD2 (5 bases). The CDR3 is 12 residues long. From germline, CDR1 is SGHDT and CDR2 YYEEEE. Deletions cut 0 bases from V and 7 bases from J, with 8 bases between.

The V gene is TRBV4-3, the J gene TRBJ1-1, with D possibly TRBD1 on 5 matching bases. This CDR3 has 15 residues. Germline V gene sequence: CDR1 LGHNA, CDR2 YSLEER. V lost 0 bases and J lost 2, with 10 bases in between. The CDR3 DNA reads TGCGCCAGCAGCCAAGACCAAGACAGAAACACTGAAGCTTTCTTT. Translated, it gives CASSQDQDRNTEAFF.

V gene TRBV28 combines with J gene TRBJ2-1; TRBD2 agrees at 9 bases. The CDR3 spans 18 residues. From germline, CDR1 is MDHEN and CDR2 SYDVKM. V was clipped by 2 bases and J by 0 bases; unmatched bases: 8. The CDR3 DNA is TGTGCCAGCAGTTTACGAAAGGATAGCGGGGGCTCCTACAATGAGCAGTTCTTC. Its translation: CASSLRKDSGGSYNEQFF.

This clone was seen a single time. The chain couples TRBV11-2 to TRBJ2-4; D is ambiguous. Germline V gene data show CDR1 as SGHAT and CDR2 as FQNNGV. The CDR3 is 14 amino acids. Between the trimmed V and J ends, which lost 8 bases and 3 bases, there was a span of 14 bases. The CDR3 region is CASWSMRGKNIQYF. CDR3 in DNA: TGTGCCAGCTGGAGCATGAGAGGCAAAAACATTCAGTACTTC.

The chain joins TRBV19 to TRBJ2-5, with D uncertain. The V end was cut by 4 bases, the J end by 3 bases, with 3 bases between. Germline CDR1 is LNHDA and CDR2 is SQIVND (reference sequence). The length of the CDR3 is 11 residues. The DNA of the CDR3 is TGTGCCAGTAGTACCGAAGAGACCCAGTACTTC. Translated, it gives CASSTEETQYF.

V and J are TRBV6-9 and TRBJ1-5, with D perhaps TRBD1 (6 bases). CDR1 and CDR2 from the germline V gene are MNHGY and SVAAGI. The CDR3 is 13 amino acids. Trimming shortened V by 8 bases and J by 6 bases, and 14 bases separated the two germline ends. The CDR3 is CASAPGGIQPQHF. The DNA of the CDR3 is TGTGCCAGCGCGCCGGGGGGCATTCAGCCCCAGCATTTT.

The chain combines TRBV28 with TRBJ1-4; weak D call: TRBD1 (5 bases). V gave up 5 bases and J gave up 7 bases, with 14 bases separating them. This CDR3 comprises 14 residues. Germline CDR1 MDHEN, CDR2 SYDVKM. The CDR3 coding sequence is TGTGCCAGCAGTGTGACAGTGGGGATTGAAAAACTGTTTTTT. Encoded protein: CASSVTVGIEKLFF.

The chain couples TRBV4-1 to TRBJ2-1, with 10 positions matching TRBD2. The CDR3 has 17 residues. CDR1 and CDR2 (germline): MGHRA, YSYEKL. V gave up 0 bases and J gave up 6 bases; unmatched junction bases: 8. The CDR3 nucleotides read TGCGCCAGCAGCCAAGAGACTTTGCTAGCGGGGGCCAATGAGCAGTTCTTC. Translation: CASSQETLLAGANEQFF.

The chain joins TRBV28 to TRBJ1-3; tentatively, D is TRBD1 (5 bases). Germline loops: CDR1 MDHEN, CDR2 SYDVKM. The CDR3 extends over 14 amino acids. Trimming took 7 bases from V and 0 from J, leaving 10 bases between them. CDR3: CASTLGVSGNTIYF. In DNA form, the CDR3 reads TGTGCCAGCACCTTAGGGGTCTCTGGAAACACCATATATTTT. The entire variable domain, with the rest obtained from reference TRBV28 and TRBJ1-3, is as follows: DVKVTQSSRYLVKRTGEKVFLECVQDMDHENMFWYRQDPGLGLRLIYFSYDVKMKEKGDIPEGYSVSREKKERFSLILESASTNQTSMYLCASTLGVSGNTIYFGEGSWLTVV.

Here the CDR3 DNA reads TGCGCCAGCAGTCGAGGGACTAGCGGGACCTACAATGAGCAGTTCTTC. Translated, it gives CASSRGTSGTYNEQFF. J is TRBJ2-1 and V is TRBV4-1; 13 bases agree with TRBD2. With V trimmed by 6 bases and J by 2 bases, 4 bases remained unmatched. The germline V gene encodes CDR1 MGHRA and CDR2 YSYEKL. The CDR3 extends over 16 amino acids.

This clone was observed once. This sequence joins TRBV7-2 and TRBJ1-4, with a tentative D call TRBD1 (6 bases). Trimming pared 5 bases from V and 3 bases from J, leaving 10 bases between. The CDR3 extends over 14 amino acids. Germline V gives CDR1 SGHTA, CDR2 FQGNSA. The CDR3 loop reads CASSLGGPNEKLFF. The CDR3 DNA reads TGTGCCAGCAGCCTTGGGGGGCCTAATGAAAAACTGTTTTTT.

V is TRBV10-3 and J is TRBJ1-5; 9 positions match TRBD1. CDR3 length: 15 amino acids. The germline CDR1 and CDR2 sequences are ENHRY and SYGVKD. J gave up 5 bases and V 2 bases, and 4 bases lay outside the gene matches. The CDR3 loop is CAISEPGQGHQPQHF. In DNA form, the CDR3 reads TGTGCCATCAGTGAGCCGGGACAGGGCCATCAGCCCCAGCATTTT.

V and J are TRBV29-1 and TRBJ2-3; perhaps TRBD2 as D (6 bases). The V and J ends lost 1 base and 4 bases respectively, with 12 bases between them. This CDR3 is 14 amino acids long. The V gene's germline CDR1 is SQVTM and CDR2 ANQGSEA. DNA for the CDR3: TGCAGCGTTGAAGTCGCGGGGAGACCAGATACGCAGTATTTT. Translation gives CSVEVAGRPDTQYF.

The chain uses TRBV7-2 and TRBJ1-3, with D perhaps TRBD1 (5 bases). Germline lookup yields CDR1 SGHTA and CDR2 FQGNSA. The length of the CDR3 is 17 residues. V lost 1 base and J 0 bases, leaving 13 bases between the germline ends. The CDR3 here is CASSLVGTRFSGNTIYF. CDR3 DNA: TGTGCCAGCAGCTTAGTTGGGACCCGATTCTCTGGAAACACCATATATTTT.

A few counts support this clone. The chain is built from TRBV6-5 and TRBJ2-4; possible D gene TRBD1, 6 bases. Germline CDR1 is MNHEY and CDR2 is SVGAGI. The V gene lost 4 bases and the J gene lost 9 bases, with 19 bases spanning the gap. The CDR3 is made up of 15 amino acids. The CDR3 here is CASSSEYRAAGIQYF. Written as DNA, the CDR3 is TGTGCCAGCAGTTCCGAATACAGGGCGGCGGGCATTCAGTACTTC.

V gene TRBV2 combines with J gene TRBJ1-2, with D maybe TRBD1 (6 bases). Germline CDR1 reads SNHLY; CDR2 reads FYNNEI. The CDR3 consists of 14 residues. The V end lost 6 bases, the J end lost 4 bases, and 15 bases lay between the germline ends. The CDR3 protein is CASRPAGAGYGYTF. The CDR3 nucleotides are TGTGCCAGCAGACCTGCGGGGGCAGGCTATGGCTACACCTTC.

The chain carries TRBV4-3 and TRBJ1-5; perhaps TRBD1 as D (6 bases). CDR1 and CDR2 (germline): LGHNA, YSLEER. The length of the CDR3 is 15 residues. V was shortened by 1 base and J by 9 bases, with 16 bases between the two germline ends. In DNA form, the CDR3 reads TGCGCCAGCAGCCAAGTTGTAACAGGGTCATGGCCCCAGCATTTT. Amino acid sequence: CASSQVVTGSWPQHF.

J is TRBJ2-7 and V is TRBV7-7; TRBD2 matches 7 bases. Unmatched junction bases numbered 0, after V lost 1 base and J lost 0 bases. Germline V gene sequence: CDR1 SSHAT, CDR2 FNYEAQ (reference sequence). The CDR3 length is 14 residues. CDR3 bases: TGTGCCAGCAGCTTAGAGCGGGACTCCTACGAGCAGTACTTC. It codes for CASSLERDSYEQYF.

The chain has TRBV27 and TRBJ1-2; D is undetermined. V was shortened by 8 bases and J by 8 bases, with 21 bases between the two germline ends. The CDR3 totals 14 residues. Per germline, CDR1 MNHEY and CDR2 SMNVEV (reference sequence). The CDR3 coding sequence is TGTGCCAGCCGGTCGAGATTTGATGTGAGGGGCTACACCTTC. Translated: CASRSRFDVRGYTF.

This chain uses TRBV5-1 with TRBJ2-3, with 8 bases lining up with TRBD2. Germline-derived CDR1 and CDR2 are SGHRS and YFSETQ. V lost 0 bases, J lost 0 bases, and 3 bases stayed unmatched. The length of the CDR3 is 16 residues. This CDR3 reads CASSLVSGASTDTQYF. The CDR3 nucleotides read TGCGCCAGCAGCTTGGTTAGCGGGGCTAGCACAGATACGCAGTATTTT. The whole variable domain, filled in from reference TRBV5-1 and TRBJ2-3, reads KAGVTQTPRYLIKTRGQQVTLSCSPISGHRSVSWYQQTPGQGLQFLFEYFSETQRNKGNFPGRFSGRQFSNSRSEMNVSTLELGDSALYLCASSLVSGASTDTQYFGPGTRLTVL.

The V gene is TRBV7-9, the J gene TRBJ2-7; D is undetermined. The CDR3 covers 14 residues. Germline loops: CDR1 SEHNR, CDR2 FQNEAQ (reference sequence). V shed 1 base and J shed 4 bases, with 11 bases lying between them. CDR3 protein: CASSLGGGQYEQYF. In DNA, the CDR3 is TGTGCCAGCAGCTTAGGCGGTGGTCAATACGAGCAGTACTTC.

The chain is built from TRBV7-8 and TRBJ2-7; D gene uncertain. The V gene lost 4 bases and the J gene lost 5 bases, with 12 bases spanning the gap. The CDR3 runs to 13 residues. Per the germline V gene, CDR1 is SGHVS and CDR2 is FQNEAQ. The CDR3 sequence: CASSSPARDEQYF. The CDR3 DNA is TGTGCCAGCAGCTCACCCGCCCGGGACGAGCAGTACTTC.

This clone was observed a few times. The V gene is TRBV5-1, the J gene TRBJ2-3; no clear D. CDR3 size: 15 residues. Germline loops: CDR1 SGHRS, CDR2 YFSETQ. The ends were cut back, 0 bases at V and 3 bases at J, with 11 bases in the middle. The CDR3 sequence: CASSLAGIHTDTQYF. CDR3 nucleotide sequence: TGCGCCAGCAGCTTGGCTGGGATACATACAGATACGCAGTATTTT.